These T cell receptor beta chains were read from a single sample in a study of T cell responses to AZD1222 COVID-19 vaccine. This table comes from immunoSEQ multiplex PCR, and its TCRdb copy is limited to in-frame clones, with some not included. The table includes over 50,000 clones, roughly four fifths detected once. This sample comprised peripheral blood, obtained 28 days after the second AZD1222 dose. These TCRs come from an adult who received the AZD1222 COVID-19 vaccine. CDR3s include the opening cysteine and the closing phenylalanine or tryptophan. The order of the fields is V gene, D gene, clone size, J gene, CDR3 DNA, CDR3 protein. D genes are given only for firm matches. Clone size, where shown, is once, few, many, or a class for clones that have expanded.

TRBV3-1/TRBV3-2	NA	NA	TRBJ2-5	TGTGCCAGCAGCCAAGAGGCCAGCACCCAGTACTTC	CASSQEASTQYF
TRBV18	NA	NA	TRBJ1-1	TGTGCCAGCTCACCACCACGTAGGGTGAACACTGAAGCTTTCTTT	CASSPPRRVNTEAFF
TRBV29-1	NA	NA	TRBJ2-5	TGCAGCGGGCCCTCGGGGAGCGGAGAGACCCAGTACTTC	CSGPSGSGETQYF
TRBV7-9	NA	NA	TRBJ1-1	TGTGCCAGCAGCAGAAACACTGAAGCTTTCTTT	CASSRNTEAFF
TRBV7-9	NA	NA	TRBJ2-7	TGTGCCAGCAGCCCCAAAACGACGTTAACCTCCTACGAGCAGTACTTC	CASSPKTTLTSYEQYF
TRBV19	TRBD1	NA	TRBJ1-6	TGTGCCAGTAGTATACAGTCGGACAGGGACTCACCCCTCCACTTT	CASSIQSDRDSPLHF
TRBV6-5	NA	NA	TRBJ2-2	TGTGCCAGCAGTTACAGCACCTCGAACACCGGGGAGCTGTTTTTT	CASSYSTSNTGELFF
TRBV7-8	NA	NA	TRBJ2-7	TGTGCCAGCAGCTTAGCGACCAGAACGGACGAGCAGTACTTC	CASSLATRTDEQYF
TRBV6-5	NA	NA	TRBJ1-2	TGTGCCAGCAGTAGATCCCTTGGCTATGGCTACACCTTC	CASSRSLGYGYTF
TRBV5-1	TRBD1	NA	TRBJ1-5	TGCGCCAGCAGCTTACAGGGGGCTGGCAATCAGCCCCAGCATTTT	CASSLQGAGNQPQHF
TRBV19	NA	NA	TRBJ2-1	TGTGCCAGTTCTCGGAGGGACGTTAATGAGCAGTTCTTC	CASSRRDVNEQFF
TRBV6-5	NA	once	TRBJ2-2	TGTGCCAGCAGTTACATCACCGGGGAGCTGTTTTTT	CASSYITGELFF
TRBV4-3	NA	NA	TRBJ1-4	TGCGCCAGCAGCCAAGTCCCTCTCCTTAAACTGTTTTTT	CASSQVPLLKLFF
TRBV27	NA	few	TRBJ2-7	TGTGCCAGCCGCCCTGGGGGCAGGGACTCCGATTCGCGCGAGCAGTACTTC	CASRPGGRDSDSREQYF
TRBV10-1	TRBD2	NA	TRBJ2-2	TGCGCCAGCGGAAAGCCGGGACTAGCGGGACCGGGGGAGCTGTTTTTT	CASGKPGLAGPGELFF
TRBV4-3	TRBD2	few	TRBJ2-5	TGCGCCAGCAGCCAAGATCTCGGGGGGACTAGTTCCGGCCTAAGGGAGACCCAGTACTTC	CASSQDLGGTSSGLRETQYF
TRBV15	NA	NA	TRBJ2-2	TGTGCCACCAGCAGAGATCGGGGGAATAGCGGCGGGGAGCTGTTTTTT	CATSRDRGNSGGELFF
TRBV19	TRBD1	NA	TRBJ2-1	TGTGCCAGTAGTATAGTCCCGGGACAGGGTAAGCGGGACAATGAGCAGTTCTTC	CASSIVPGQGKRDNEQFF
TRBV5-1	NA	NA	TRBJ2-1	TGCGCCAGCAGCTTGGCGTACGGAGGGGAGTTCTTC	CASSLAYGGEFF
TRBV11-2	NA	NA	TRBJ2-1	TGTGCCAGCAGCTTAGAGGGGAACAGGGCGGACGAGTTCTTC	CASSLEGNRADEFF
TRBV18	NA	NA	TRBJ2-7	TGTGCCAGCTCACCCTTAGGGAGGTCCTACGAGCAGTACTTC	CASSPLGRSYEQYF
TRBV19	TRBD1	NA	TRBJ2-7	TGTGCCAGTAGCAAAGGGACAGGGGGCTTTTACGAGCAGTACTTC	CASSKGTGGFYEQYF
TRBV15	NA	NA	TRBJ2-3	TGTGCCACCAGCAGAGCCGGGGTAAACCGAGATACGCAGTATTTT	CATSRAGVNRDTQYF
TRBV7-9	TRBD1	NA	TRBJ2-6	TGTGCCAGCAGCTTCTCAGGACAGGGGGCGCGCGGGGCCAACGTCCTGACTTTC	CASSFSGQGARGANVLTF
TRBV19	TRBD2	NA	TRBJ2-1	TGTGCCAGTAGTCCCACGCCCCGGACTAGCGGGAGAATAAATGAGCAGTTCTTC	CASSPTPRTSGRINEQFF
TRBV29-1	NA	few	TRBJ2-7	TGCAGCGTTGAAGATCGGGGGACGTTCTACGAGCAGTACTTC	CSVEDRGTFYEQYF
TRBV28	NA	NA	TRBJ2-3	TGTGCCAGCAGTTTAGTAGGTGTTGCAGATACGCAGTATTTT	CASSLVGVADTQYF
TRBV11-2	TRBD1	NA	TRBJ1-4	TGTGCCAGCACCTACGACAGGGGGCTCGGAACTAATGAAAAACTGTTTTTT	CASTYDRGLGTNEKLFF
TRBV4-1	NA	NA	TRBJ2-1	TGCGCCAGCAGCCAACTAGTATTACAGGGAGACTCCTACAATGAGCAGTTCTTC	CASSQLVLQGDSYNEQFF
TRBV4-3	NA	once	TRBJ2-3	TGCGCCAGCAGCCAATGGGTGGGAGGTACGCAGTATTTT	CASSQWVGGTQYF
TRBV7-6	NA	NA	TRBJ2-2	TGTGCCAGCAGTGTAGACAGGCCACACACCGGGGAGCTGTTTTTT	CASSVDRPHTGELFF
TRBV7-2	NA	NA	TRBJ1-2	TGTGCCAGCATCTCACGTCCGGGGGGGCATGGCTATGGCTACACCTTC	CASISRPGGHGYGYTF
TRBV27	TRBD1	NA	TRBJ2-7	TGTGCCAGCAGTTTACTACAGGGGCAGGCGAGCGAGCAGTACTTC	CASSLLQGQASEQYF
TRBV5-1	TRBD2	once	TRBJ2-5	TGCGCCAGCAGCTTGGGAATAGGAGGGAGCGGGAGCCAAGAGACCCAGTACTTC	CASSLGIGGSGSQETQYF
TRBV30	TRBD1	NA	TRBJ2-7	TGTGCCTGGAGGGGACAGTACGAGCAGTACTTC	CAWRGQYEQYF
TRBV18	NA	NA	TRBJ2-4	TGTGCCAGCTCACCGGCTGGGGGGAAAAACATTCAGTACTTC	CASSPAGGKNIQYF
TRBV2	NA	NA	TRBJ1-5	TGTGCCAGCAGTGGAGACGGAAGTCGATATAGCAATCAGCCCCAGCATTTT	CASSGDGSRYSNQPQHF
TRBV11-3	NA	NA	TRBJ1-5	TGTGCCAGCAGCTTAGTACCCGGGCCTGGGGGCAATCAGCCCCAGCATTTT	CASSLVPGPGGNQPQHF
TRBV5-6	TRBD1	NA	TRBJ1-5	TGTGCCAGCAGCTTAGGGGGCCTCGAATATCAGCCCCAGCATTTT	CASSLGGLEYQPQHF
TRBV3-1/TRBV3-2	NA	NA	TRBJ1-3	TGTGCCATCTCAAACTCTGGAAACACCATATATTTT	CAISNSGNTIYF
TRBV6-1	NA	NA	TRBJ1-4	TGTGCCAGCAGCGAAGGGCAGGGTAGGGTCGATATTTTAGGAACTAATGAAAAACTGTTTTTT	CASSEGQGRVDILGTNEKLFF
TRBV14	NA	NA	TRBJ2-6	TGTGCCAGCAGCCGATTAGTTGGGGGTTTGGGCGGGGCCAACGTCCTGACTTTC	CASSRLVGGLGGANVLTF
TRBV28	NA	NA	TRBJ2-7	TGTGCCAGCAGTCCACAGGGTTCCTACGAGCAGTACTTC	CASSPQGSYEQYF